This TCR beta chain was captured in a study of T cell responses to AZD1222 COVID-19 vaccine. Using immunoSEQ multiplex PCR, the repertoire was profiled, and TCRdb retains in-frame clones only, with some absent. Found here are tens of thousands of clones, about three quarters of them singletons; the top ten hold 9.5% to 13%. Study-wide results and limits: Across spike, vaccine-associated CD4 TCRs were found, dominant at 160-218 and 743-854. White British people made up most donors, females outnumbered males, and clonal diversity was possibly underestimated.

Points on this clone: Its target is not known.

This CDR3 is built from 12 residues. Germline lookup yields CDR1 GTSNPN and CDR2 SVGIG (reference sequence). V was trimmed by 8 bases and J by 0 bases, leaving 10 bases between them. The chain couples TRBV30 to TRBJ2-5, with D perhaps TRBD1 or TRBD2 (5 bases each). The sequence was obtained from an adult in good health. Source: peripheral blood, taken on day 0 of AZD1222 vaccination. The CDR3 nucleotides are TGTGCCGGAGGCAGGGACCAAGAGACCCAGTACTTC. Its protein is CAGGRDQETQYF. The full variable domain, with the rest looked up from reference TRBV30 and TRBJ2-5, is SQTIHQWPATLVQPVGSPLSLECTVEGTSNPNLYWYRQAAGRGLQLLFYSVGIGQISSEVPQNLSASRPQDRQFILSSKKLLLSDSGFYLCAGGRDQETQYFGPGTRLLVL.